These T cell receptor beta chains were read from a single sample in a study of blood T cells in healthy people across ages. TCRdb fed the 5' RACE reads into MiXCR, producing one record per CDR3 protein. This table holds about 970,000 distinct CDR3 sequences, roughly 51% found once. Sequencing was performed on blood. The receptors shown here come from a woman between 55 and 75 years old in good health. Each CDR3 is given with its conserved first and last residue. The D gene is left open where the match is weak.

v_gene	d_gene	j_gene	CDR3aa
TRBV7-2	NA	TRBJ2-3	CASSSGGGRGLTDTQYF
TRBV7-2	TRBD2	TRBJ2-1	CASSLVAGDNEQFF
TRBV27	TRBD2	TRBJ2-7	CASQLAGGRGEQYF
TRBV29-1	TRBD1	TRBJ2-4	CSVDRGQDNEQYF
TRBV29-1	NA	TRBJ1-2	CSVDSVNYGYTF
TRBV6-2/TRBV6-3	NA	TRBJ1-2	CASSYLSYGYTF
TRBV7-6	TRBD1	TRBJ2-7	CASARAQGANYEQYF
TRBV29-1	TRBD1	TRBJ2-5	CSVVARDRAEDGWYF
TRBV5-1	NA	TRBJ1-2	CASSGEGLPPLYGYTF
TRBV6-9	TRBD1	TRBJ2-7	CASRRGPIAYEQYF
TRBV29-1	NA	TRBJ1-1	CSVSPGTEAFF
TRBV4-1	NA	TRBJ2-6	CASIPMTGGTNVRTF
TRBV4-3	NA	TRBJ2-3	CASSHGRGRDTQYF
TRBV29-1	NA	TRBJ2-7	CSTRLVREQYF
TRBV28	NA	TRBJ2-7	CASSLSPGYEQYF